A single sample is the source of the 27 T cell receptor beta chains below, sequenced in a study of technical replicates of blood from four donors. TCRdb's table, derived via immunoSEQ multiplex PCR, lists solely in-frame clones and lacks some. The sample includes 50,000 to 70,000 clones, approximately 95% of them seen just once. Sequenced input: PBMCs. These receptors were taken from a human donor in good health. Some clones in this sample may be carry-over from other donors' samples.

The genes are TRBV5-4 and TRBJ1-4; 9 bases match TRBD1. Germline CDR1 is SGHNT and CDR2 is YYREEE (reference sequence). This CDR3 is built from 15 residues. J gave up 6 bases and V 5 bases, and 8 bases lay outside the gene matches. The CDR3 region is CASRRQGGNDEKLFF. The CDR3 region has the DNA TGTGCCAGCAGGCGACAGGGGGGGAACGATGAAAAACTGTTTTTT.

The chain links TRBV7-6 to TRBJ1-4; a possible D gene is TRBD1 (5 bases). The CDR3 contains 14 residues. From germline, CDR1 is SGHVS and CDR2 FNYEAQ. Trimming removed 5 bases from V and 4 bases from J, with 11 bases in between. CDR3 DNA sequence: TGTGCCAGCAGCCAGACAGAAGTTAATGAAAAACTGTTTTTT. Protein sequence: CASSQTEVNEKLFF.

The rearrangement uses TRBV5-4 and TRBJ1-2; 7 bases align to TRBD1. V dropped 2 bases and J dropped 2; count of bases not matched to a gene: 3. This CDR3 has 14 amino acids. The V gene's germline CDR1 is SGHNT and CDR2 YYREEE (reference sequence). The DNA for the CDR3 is TGTGCCAGCAGCTTAAGGACAGGAAACTATGGCTACACCTTC. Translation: CASSLRTGNYGYTF.

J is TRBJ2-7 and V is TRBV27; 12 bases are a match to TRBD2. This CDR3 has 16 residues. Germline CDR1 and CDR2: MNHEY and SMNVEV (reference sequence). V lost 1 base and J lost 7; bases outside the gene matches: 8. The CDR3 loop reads CASSLFLAGGPEEQYF. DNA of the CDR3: TGTGCCAGCAGTTTATTTCTAGCGGGAGGGCCGGAAGAGCAGTACTTC.

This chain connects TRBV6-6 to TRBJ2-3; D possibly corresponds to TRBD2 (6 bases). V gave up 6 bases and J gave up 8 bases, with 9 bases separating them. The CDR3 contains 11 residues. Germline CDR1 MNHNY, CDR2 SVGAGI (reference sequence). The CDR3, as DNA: TGTGCCAGCAGCCCCGGGGGTACGCAGTATTTT. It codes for CASSPGGTQYF.

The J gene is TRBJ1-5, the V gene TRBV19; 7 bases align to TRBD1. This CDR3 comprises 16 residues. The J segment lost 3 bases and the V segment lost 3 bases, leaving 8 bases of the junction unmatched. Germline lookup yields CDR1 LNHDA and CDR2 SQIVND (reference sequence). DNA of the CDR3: TGTGCCAGTAGTATCCCGACAGGGCGGCCCAATCAGCCCCAGCATTTT. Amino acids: CASSIPTGRPNQPQHF.

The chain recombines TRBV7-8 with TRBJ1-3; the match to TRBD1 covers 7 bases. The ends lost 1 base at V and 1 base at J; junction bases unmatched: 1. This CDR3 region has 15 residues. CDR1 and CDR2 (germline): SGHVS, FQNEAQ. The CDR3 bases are TGTGCCAGCAGCTTAGGGACAGGTTCTGGAAACACCATATATTTT. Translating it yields CASSLGTGSGNTIYF.

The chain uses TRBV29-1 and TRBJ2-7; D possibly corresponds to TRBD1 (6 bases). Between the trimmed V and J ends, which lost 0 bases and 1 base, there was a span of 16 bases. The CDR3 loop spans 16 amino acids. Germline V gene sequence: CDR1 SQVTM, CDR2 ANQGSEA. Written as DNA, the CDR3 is TGCAGCGTTGAAGATGGATGGGCAGGGGCGTCCTACGAGCAGTACTTC. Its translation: CSVEDGWAGASYEQYF.

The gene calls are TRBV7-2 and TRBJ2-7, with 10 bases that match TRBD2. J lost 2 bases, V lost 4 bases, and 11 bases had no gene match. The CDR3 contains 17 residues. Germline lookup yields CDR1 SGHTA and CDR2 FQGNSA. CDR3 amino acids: CASSYRHSGGWAYEQYF. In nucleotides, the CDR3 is TGTGCCAGCAGCTACCGCCATAGCGGGGGGTGGGCCTACGAGCAGTACTTC.

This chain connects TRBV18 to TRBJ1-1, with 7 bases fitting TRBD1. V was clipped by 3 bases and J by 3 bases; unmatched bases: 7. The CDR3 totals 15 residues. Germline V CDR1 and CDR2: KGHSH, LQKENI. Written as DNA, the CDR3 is TGTGCCAGCTCACCGTTTTCGACAGGGTACACTGAAGCTTTCTTT. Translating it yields CASSPFSTGYTEAFF.

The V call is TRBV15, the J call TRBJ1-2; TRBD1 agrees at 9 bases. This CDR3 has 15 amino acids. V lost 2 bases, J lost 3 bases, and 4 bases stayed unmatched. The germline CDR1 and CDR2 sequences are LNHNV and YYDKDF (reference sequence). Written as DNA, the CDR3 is TGTGCCACCAGCAGAAACAGGGGGCATGACTATGGCTACACCTTC. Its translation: CATSRNRGHDYGYTF.

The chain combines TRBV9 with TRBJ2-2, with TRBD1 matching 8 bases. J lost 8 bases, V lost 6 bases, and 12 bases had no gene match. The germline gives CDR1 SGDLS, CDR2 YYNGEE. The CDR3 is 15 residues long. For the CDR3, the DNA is TGTGCCAGCACCACAGGGGGTTCTTCTAGGGGGGAGCTGTTTTTT. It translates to CASTTGGSSRGELFF.

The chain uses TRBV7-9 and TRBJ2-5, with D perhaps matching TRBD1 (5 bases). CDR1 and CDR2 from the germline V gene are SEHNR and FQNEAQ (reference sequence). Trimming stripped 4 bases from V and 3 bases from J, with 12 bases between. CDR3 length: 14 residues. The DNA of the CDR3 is TGTGCCAGCAGCTACTTTGGGGCAGAAGAGACCCAGTACTTC. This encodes CASSYFGAEETQYF.

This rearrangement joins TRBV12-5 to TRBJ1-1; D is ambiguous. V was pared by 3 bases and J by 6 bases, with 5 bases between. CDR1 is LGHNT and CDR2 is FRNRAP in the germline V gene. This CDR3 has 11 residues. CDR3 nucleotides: TGTGCTAGTGGTTTTTATTCTGAAGCTTTCTTT. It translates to CASGFYSEAFF.

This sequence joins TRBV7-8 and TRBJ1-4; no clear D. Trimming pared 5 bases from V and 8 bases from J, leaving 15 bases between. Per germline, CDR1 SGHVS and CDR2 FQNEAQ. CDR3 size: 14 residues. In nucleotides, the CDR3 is TGTGCCAGCAGCCCAAGGTCCTCCAGGGAAAAACTGTTTTTT. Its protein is CASSPRSSREKLFF.

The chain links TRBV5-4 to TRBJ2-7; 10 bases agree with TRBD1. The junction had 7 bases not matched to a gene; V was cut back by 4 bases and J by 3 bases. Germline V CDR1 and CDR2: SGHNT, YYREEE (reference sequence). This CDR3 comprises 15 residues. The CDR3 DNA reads TGTGCCAGCAGCAGCCGGGACAGGGGAGGCTACGAGCAGTACTTC. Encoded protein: CASSSRDRGGYEQYF.

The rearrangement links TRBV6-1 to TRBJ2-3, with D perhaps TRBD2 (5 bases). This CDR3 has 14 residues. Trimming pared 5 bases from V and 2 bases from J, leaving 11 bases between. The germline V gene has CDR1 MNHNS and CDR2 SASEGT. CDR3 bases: TGTGCCAGCAGTTTGAGGGAAGTCACAGATACGCAGTATTTT. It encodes CASSLREVTDTQYF.

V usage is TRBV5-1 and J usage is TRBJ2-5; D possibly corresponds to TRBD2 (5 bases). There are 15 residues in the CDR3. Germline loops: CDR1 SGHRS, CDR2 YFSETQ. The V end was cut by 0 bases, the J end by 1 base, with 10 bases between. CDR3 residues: CASSLESGVQETQYF. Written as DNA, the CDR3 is TGCGCCAGCAGCTTGGAGTCCGGGGTCCAAGAGACCCAGTACTTC. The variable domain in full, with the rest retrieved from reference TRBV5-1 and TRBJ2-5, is KAGVTQTPRYLIKTRGQQVTLSCSPISGHRSVSWYQQTPGQGLQFLFEYFSETQRNKGNFPGRFSGRQFSNSRSEMNVSTLELGDSALYLCASSLESGVQETQYFGPGTRLLVL.

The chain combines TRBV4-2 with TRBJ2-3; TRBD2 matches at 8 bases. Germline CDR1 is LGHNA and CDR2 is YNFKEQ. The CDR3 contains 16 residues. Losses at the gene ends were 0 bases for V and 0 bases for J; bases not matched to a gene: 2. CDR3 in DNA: TGTGCCAGCAGCCAAGACCCGGGGGGGAGCACAGATACGCAGTATTTT. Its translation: CASSQDPGGSTDTQYF.

CDR3 DNA: TGCGCCAGCAGCTGGGGGGGGAGTACTGAAGCTTTCTTT. Its protein product is CASSWGGSTEAFF. The J gene is TRBJ1-1, the V gene TRBV5-1; tentative D call: TRBD1 (5 bases). Germline CDR1 reads SGHRS; CDR2 reads YFSETQ. Trimming removed 3 bases at V and 5 bases at J, with 11 bases between. The CDR3 loop spans 13 amino acids.

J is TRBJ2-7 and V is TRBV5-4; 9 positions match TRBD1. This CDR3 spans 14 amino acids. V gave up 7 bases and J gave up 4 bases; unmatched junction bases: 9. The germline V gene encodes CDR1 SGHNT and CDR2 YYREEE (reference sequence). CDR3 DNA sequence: TGTGCCAGCGCAGAAAAACAGGGGGCTTACGAGCAGTACTTC. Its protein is CASAEKQGAYEQYF. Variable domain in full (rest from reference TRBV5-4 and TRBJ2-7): ETGVTQSPTHLIKTRGQQVTLRCSSQSGHNTVSWYQQALGQGPQFIFQYYREEENGRGNFPPRFSGLQFPNYSSELNVNALELDDSALYLCASAEKQGAYEQYFGPGTRLTVT.

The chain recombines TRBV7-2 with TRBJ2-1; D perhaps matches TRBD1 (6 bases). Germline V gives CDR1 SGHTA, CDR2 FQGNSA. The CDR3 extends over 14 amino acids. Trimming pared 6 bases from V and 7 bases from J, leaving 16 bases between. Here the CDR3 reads CASRVQGLANEQFF. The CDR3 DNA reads TGTGCCAGCAGAGTACAGGGATTGGCTAATGAGCAGTTCTTC. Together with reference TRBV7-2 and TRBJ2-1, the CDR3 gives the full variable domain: GAGVSQSPSNKVTEKGKDVELRCDPISGHTALYWYRQSLGQGLEFLIYFQGNSAPDKSGLPSDRFSAERTGGSVSTLTIQRTQQEDSAVYLCASRVQGLANEQFFGPGTRLTVL.

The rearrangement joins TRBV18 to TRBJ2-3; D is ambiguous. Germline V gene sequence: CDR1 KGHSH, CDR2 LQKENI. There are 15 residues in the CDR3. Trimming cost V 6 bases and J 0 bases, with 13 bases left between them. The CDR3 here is CASSPIGVSTDTQYF. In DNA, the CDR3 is TGTGCCAGCTCTCCAATAGGAGTTAGCACAGATACGCAGTATTTT. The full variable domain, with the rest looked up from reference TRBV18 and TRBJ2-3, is NAGVMQNPRHLVRRRGQEARLRCSPMKGHSHVYWYRQLPEEGLKFMVYLQKENIIDESGMPKERFSAEFPKEGPSILRIQQVVRGDSAAYFCASSPIGVSTDTQYFGPGTRLTVL.

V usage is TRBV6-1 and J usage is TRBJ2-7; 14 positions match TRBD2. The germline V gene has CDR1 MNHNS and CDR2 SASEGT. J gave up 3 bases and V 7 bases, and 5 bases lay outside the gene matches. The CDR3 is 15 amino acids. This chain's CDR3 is CASKGLAGVLYEQYF. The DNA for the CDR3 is TGTGCCAGCAAGGGACTAGCGGGGGTCCTCTACGAGCAGTACTTC.

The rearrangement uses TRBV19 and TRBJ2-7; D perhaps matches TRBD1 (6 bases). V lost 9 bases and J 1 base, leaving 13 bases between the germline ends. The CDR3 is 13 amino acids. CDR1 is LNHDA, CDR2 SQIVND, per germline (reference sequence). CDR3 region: CASLPTGSYEQYF. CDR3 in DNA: TGTGCCAGCCTCCCGACAGGTTCCTACGAGCAGTACTTC.

The CDR3 bases are TGTGCCAGCACATCCGACGGTGGCGGATGGGCCAACGTCCTGACTTTC. It specifies CASTSDGGGWANVLTF. V is TRBV5-4 and J is TRBJ2-6; D gene unclear. This CDR3 spans 16 amino acids. Germline loops: CDR1 SGHNT, CDR2 YYREEE (reference sequence). V lost 6 bases and J lost 5, with 18 bases in between.

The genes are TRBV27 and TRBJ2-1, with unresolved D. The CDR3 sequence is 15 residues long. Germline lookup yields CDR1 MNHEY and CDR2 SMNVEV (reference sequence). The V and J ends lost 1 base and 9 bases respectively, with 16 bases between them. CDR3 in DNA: TGTGCCAGCAGTTTATACCTCGATGCCGGTGGTGAGCAGTTCTTC. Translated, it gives CASSLYLDAGGEQFF.